This T cell receptor beta chain emerged from a study of blood T cell repertoires in COVID-19 (dated by TCRdb to 2020 to 2021). With respect to the entire study: Samples covering the acute and convalescent phases of COVID-19 were provided by collaborators in the United States, Italy and Spain. The material from the prospective study consisted of cDNA or gDNA derived from T cells, B-cell-depleted T cells, or PBMCs. A de-identified subject ID, COVID-19 status, age in years and sex were almost always included in the sample metadata. Deeply sampled blood TCRbeta repertoires from subjects exposed to, actively infected with, or recovered from COVID-19 were included in the dataset. Samples came from the ongoing ImmuneRACE study (first 160 participants) plus 1,254 subjects from 6 global collaborators. Where available, HLA class I and class II types were taken from metadata supplied by the sample provider and were not determined by assay-based typing. The repertoires were made available in a free public database intended to serve as a resource for research on the immune response to SARS-CoV-2. The paper's findings and limits, for the study overall: The amount of clinical and demographic metadata varied by source and participant and was provided uncurated.

The immunoSEQ Assay, a bias-controlled multiplex PCR, was used to amplify TCRbeta CDR3 regions from genomic DNA. The paper's processing steps were these. Within the assay, amplification of reference gene primers was used to estimate how many nucleated cells each sample contained. To quantify the absolute abundance of each unique TCRbeta CDR3 rearrangement, sequence reads were collapsed and filtered. Productive Simpson clonality was computed per sample as the square root of Simpson's diversity index over productive rearrangements. Imported from immuneACCESS, the table was reduced by TCRdb to in-frame sequences with V and J called. These copies leave out some clones; in studies compared against another copy, an unresolved V gene accounts for under half, and the cause of the remainder is not known. V and J calls and clone size are given by that table; D and trimming were obtained from the DNA. A total of fewer than 350,000 clones appear in this sample, approximately 88% of them only once. Around 1.6% of the sample belongs to the ten largest clones.

In Seattle, one collaborating source enrolled patients while the infection was active and tracked those patients longitudinally over the course of disease. The collaborating institutions used their own protocols to collect whole blood in K2EDTA tubes. Collaborator samples were shipped for TCRbeta analysis as frozen whole blood, isolated PBMCs, or DNA extracted from either sample type. The germline V gene supplies CDR1 MGHRA and CDR2 YSYEKL. There are 12 amino acids in the CDR3, from cysteine to phenylalanine inclusive. Here the CDR3 DNA is all that survives: 36 bases in frame from base 1. V is cut by 1 base and J by 7 bases, and the space between the germline ends is 5 bases. Worth noting for this clone: Which antigen it targets is not known. One base away there is no much larger clone; base qualities are not given.

The sequencing input was peripheral blood. The sequence links TRBV4-1 to TRBJ2-1, with the D gene not confidently named. The receptor was derived from a young woman with COVID-19, enrolled during active disease. The CDR3 sequence is CASSQGENEQFF. At the DNA level, the sequence is TGCGCCAGCAGCCAAGGAGAGAATGAGCAGTTCTTC.